The 14 T cell receptor beta chains below come from one sample, sequenced in a study of CD8+CD57+ T cells in acquired aplastic anemia. All sequencing subjects had displayed CD8+CD57+ cell expansion on flow cytometry. Genomic DNA served as template for TCR beta VDJ and CDR3 profiling. In TCRdb, the reads were re-called with MiXCR into one record per CDR3 protein. The top ten clones hold less than 50% of a sample with more than 250,000 distinct CDR3 sequences, 82% of them seen once. Sequencing was done on a sample of sorted CD4+, CD8+, or CD8+CD57+ T cells (not recorded which) from PBMCs. The origin of the receptors is a human donor with aplastic anemia.

The gene calls are TRBV7-8 and TRBJ2-7, with D uncertain. The CDR3 loop spans 14 amino acids. V dropped 8 bases and J dropped 13 bases, with 27 bases sitting between them. Germline CDR1 is SGHVS and CDR2 is FQNEAQ. CDR3 sequence (DNA): TGTGCCAGCGGTAACACCGGCACAGATACGCAGTATTACTTC. Residues: CASGNTGTDTQYYF.

The gene calls are TRBV7-6 and TRBJ2-3; tentatively, D is TRBD2 (7 bases). The ends were cut back, 7 bases at V and 15 bases at J, with 29 bases in the middle. The CDR3 is 15 residues long. Looked up from germline, CDR1 is SGHVS and CDR2 is FNYEAQ. In DNA form, the CDR3 reads TGTGCCAGCACCCTAGGGAACGGCCCCGCGGGGGCCAACTATTTT. It translates to CASTLGNGPAGANYF.

The rearrangement joins TRBV7-2 to TRBJ2-5; 11 nucleotides align to TRBD1. V was pared by 11 bases and J by 12 bases, with 11 bases of the junction left unmatched. CDR3 length: 12 residues. Per the germline V gene, CDR1 is SGHTA and CDR2 is FQGNSA. This CDR3 is CAGQGARDGKYF. In nucleotides, the CDR3 is TGTGCCGGACAGGGGGCTAGGGACGGCAAGTACTTC.

The table lists this clonotype with a count of one. This chain uses TRBV7-8 with TRBJ2-3, with a tentative D call TRBD2 (6 bases). From germline, CDR1 is SGHVS and CDR2 FQNEAQ. The CDR3 is made up of 15 amino acids. The germline V and J ends were trimmed by 0 bases and 15 bases, with 22 bases remaining between them. The CDR3 loop is CASSLAGGPDAKYYF. DNA of the CDR3: TGTGCCAGCAGCTTAGCGGGAGGTCCCGATGCGAAGTATTATTTT.

This chain connects TRBV7-8 to TRBJ1-6; no reliable D call. Trimming cost V 0 bases and J 14 bases, with 20 bases left between them. Germline loops: CDR1 SGHVS, CDR2 FQNEAQ. This CDR3 has 16 residues. The CDR3 reads CASSLAGGPVDQSLHF. The CDR3 DNA reads TGTGCCAGCAGCTTAGCGGGAGGTCCCGTTGATCAGTCCCTCCACTTT.

The chain uses TRBV11-2 and TRBJ1-1, with D unresolved. The germline V gene has CDR1 SGHAT and CDR2 FQNNGV. The V gene lost 1 base and the J gene lost 1 base, with 10 bases spanning the gap. There are 15 residues in the CDR3. For the CDR3, the DNA is TGTGCCAGCAGCTTAGGGCCGAGTCGGAACACTGAAGCTTTCTTT. This encodes CASSLGPSRNTEAFF.

Of note for this clonotype: No conserved phenylalanine or tryptophan ends this CDR3, so it is likely a read error. No DNA is shown, since the ends of the CDR3 on it are uncertain; the CDR3 is the one TCRdb lists. V and J are TRBV5-4 and TRBJ2-7; the table's TRBD2 call for D was not verified on the DNA. Germline CDR1 and CDR2: SGHNT and YYREEE (reference sequence). The CDR3 is 8 residues long, counting both termini. CDR3 sequence reads: CASSFTSG.

This CDR3 reads CASSPTVIGTGANVLTF. CDR3 coding DNA: TGTGCCAGCAGCCCGACTGTTATCGGGACTGGGGCCAACGTCCTGACTTTC. The genes are TRBV11-1 and TRBJ2-6; a possible D gene is TRBD2 (5 bases). The germline V and J ends were trimmed by 5 bases and 2 bases, with 16 bases remaining between them. This CDR3 comprises 17 residues. Germline CDR1 is SGHAT and CDR2 is FQDESV (reference sequence).

V gene TRBV2 combines with J gene TRBJ1-1, with TRBD1 matching over 7 bases. The germline V gene encodes CDR1 SNHLY and CDR2 FYNNEI. This CDR3 has 14 amino acids. Unmatched junction bases numbered 14, after V lost 8 bases and J lost 8 bases. The CDR3 spells CASGESGEQGEAFF. The CDR3 coding sequence is TGTGCCAGCGGGGAATCGGGCGAACAGGGGGAAGCTTTCTTT.

Of note for this clonotype: Because it lacks the conserved phenylalanine or tryptophan at the end, this CDR3 is likely a read error. The limits of the CDR3 on the DNA are not certain, so only TCRdb's listed CDR3 is given. V gene TRBV2 combines with J gene TRBJ2-3; TRBD1 reflects the table's D call only, with no check against the DNA. From its first to its last residue, the CDR3 has 13 amino acids. The germline V gene encodes CDR1 SNHLY and CDR2 FYNNEI. The CDR3 sequence is CASSPRGRSYEQY.

The chain links TRBV9 to TRBJ2-5, with 7 bases lining up with TRBD2. In germline, CDR1 is SGDLS, CDR2 YYNGEE. The junction had 14 bases not matched to a gene; V was cut back by 10 bases and J by 11 bases. The CDR3 covers 12 residues. The CDR3 is CAGGGARNTQYF. In DNA form, the CDR3 reads TGTGCCGGCGGGGGAGCTAGGAACACTCAGTACTTC.

As to this clonotype: One junction end disagrees with the germline gene, perhaps due to a read error. This chain uses TRBV7-9 with TRBJ1-2; the D is unclear. The germline gives CDR1 SEHNR, CDR2 FQNEAQ (reference sequence). This CDR3 comprises 13 residues. CDR3: CASSQRRAGGCTF. The CDR3 DNA follows: TGCGCCAGCAGCCAACGAAGAGCAGGTGGCTGCACTTTC.

As concerns this clonotype: In this CDR3 the conserved last residue, phenylalanine or tryptophan, is missing, so a read error is likely. The DNA is left out, because the CDR3 cannot be placed on it with certainty; the CDR3 is given as TCRdb lists it. The chain combines TRBV15 with TRBJ1-5. Germline loops: CDR1 LNHNV, CDR2 YYDKDF (reference sequence). The CDR3 spans 14 amino acids, including both terminal residues. The CDR3 is CASSEAYSHQPQHL.

This rearrangement joins TRBV5-6 to TRBJ2-5; D is undetermined. Germline CDR1 SGHDT, CDR2 YYEEEE. Trimming left V 10 bases short and J 0 bases short, with 16 bases between. The CDR3 sequence is 14 residues long. CDR3 coding DNA: TGTGCCTACGACTGGGGAACAGACCAAGAGACCCAGTACTTC. This codes for CAYDWGTDQETQYF.